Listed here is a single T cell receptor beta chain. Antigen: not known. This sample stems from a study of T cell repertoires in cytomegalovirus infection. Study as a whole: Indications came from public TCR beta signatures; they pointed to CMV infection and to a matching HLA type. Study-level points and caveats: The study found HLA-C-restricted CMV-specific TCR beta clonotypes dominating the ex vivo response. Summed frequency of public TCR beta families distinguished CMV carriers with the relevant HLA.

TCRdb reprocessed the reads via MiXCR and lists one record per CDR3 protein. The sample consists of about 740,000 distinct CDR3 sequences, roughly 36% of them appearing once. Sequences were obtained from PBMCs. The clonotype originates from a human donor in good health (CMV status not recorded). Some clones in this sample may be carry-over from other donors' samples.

The CDR3 DNA is TGTGCCATCCCGGGACAGGGGCCCAATGAGCAGTTCTTC. This encodes CAIPGQGPNEQFF. The genes are TRBV10-3 and TRBJ2-1, with 10 bases fitting TRBD1. This CDR3 is 13 amino acids long. Germline CDR1 reads ENHRY; CDR2 reads SYGVKD. The V gene end was trimmed by 8 bases and the J gene end by 6 bases; junction bases not matched to a gene: 4.